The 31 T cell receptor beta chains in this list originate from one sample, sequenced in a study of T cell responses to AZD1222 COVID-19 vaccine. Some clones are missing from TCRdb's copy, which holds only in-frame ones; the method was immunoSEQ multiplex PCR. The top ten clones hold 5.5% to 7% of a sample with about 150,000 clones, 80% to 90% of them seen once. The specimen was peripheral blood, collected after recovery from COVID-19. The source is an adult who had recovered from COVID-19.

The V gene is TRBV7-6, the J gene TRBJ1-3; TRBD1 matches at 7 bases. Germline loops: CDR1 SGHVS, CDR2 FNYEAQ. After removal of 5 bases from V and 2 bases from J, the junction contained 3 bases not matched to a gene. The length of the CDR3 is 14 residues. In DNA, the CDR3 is TGTGCCAGCAGCCCCCAGGGGGCTGGAAACACCATATATTTT. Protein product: CASSPQGAGNTIYF.

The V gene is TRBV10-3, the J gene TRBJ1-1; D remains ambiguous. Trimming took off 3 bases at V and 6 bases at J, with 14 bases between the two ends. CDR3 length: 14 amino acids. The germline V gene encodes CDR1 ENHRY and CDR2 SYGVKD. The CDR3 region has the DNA TGTGCCATCAGTGATAACGCCGGGTCAGCTGAAGCTTTCTTT. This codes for CAISDNAGSAEAFF.

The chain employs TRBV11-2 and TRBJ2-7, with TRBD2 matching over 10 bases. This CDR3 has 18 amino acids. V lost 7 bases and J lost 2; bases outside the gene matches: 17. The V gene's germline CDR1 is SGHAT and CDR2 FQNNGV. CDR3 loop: CASTMGQAGGYYAYEQYF. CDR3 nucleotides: TGTGCCAGCACCATGGGCCAAGCGGGGGGGTACTATGCCTACGAGCAGTACTTC. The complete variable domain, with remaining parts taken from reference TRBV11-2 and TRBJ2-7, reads EAGVAQSPRYKIIEKRQSVAFWCNPISGHATLYWYQQILGQGPKLLIQFQNNGVVDDSQLPKDRFSAERLKGVDSTLKIQPAKLEDSAVYLCASTMGQAGGYYAYEQYFGPGTRLTVT.

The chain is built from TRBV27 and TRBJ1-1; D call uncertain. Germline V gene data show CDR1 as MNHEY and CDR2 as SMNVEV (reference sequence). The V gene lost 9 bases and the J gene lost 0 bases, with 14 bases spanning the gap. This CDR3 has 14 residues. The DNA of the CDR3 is TGTGCCAGTAGACTTAAGGAGATGAACACTGAAGCTTTCTTT. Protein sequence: CASRLKEMNTEAFF.

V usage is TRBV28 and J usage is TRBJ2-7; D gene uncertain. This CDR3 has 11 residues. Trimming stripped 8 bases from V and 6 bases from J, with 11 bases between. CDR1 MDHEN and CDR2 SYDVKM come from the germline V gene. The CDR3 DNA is TGTGCCAGCCAAATGTTTGCCGAGCAGTACTTC. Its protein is CASQMFAEQYF.

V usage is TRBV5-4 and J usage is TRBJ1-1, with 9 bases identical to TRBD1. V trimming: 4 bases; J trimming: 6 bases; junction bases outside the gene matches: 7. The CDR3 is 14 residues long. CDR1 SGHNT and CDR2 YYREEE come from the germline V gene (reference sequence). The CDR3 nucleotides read TGTGCCAGCAGCAGGGGACAGGGAGAGCCTGAAGCTTTCTTT. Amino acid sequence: CASSRGQGEPEAFF.

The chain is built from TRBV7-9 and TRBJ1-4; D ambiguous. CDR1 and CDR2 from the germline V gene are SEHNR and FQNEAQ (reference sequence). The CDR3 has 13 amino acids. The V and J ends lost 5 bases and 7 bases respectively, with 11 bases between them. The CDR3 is CASSTLSGEKLFF. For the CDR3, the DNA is TGTGCCAGCAGCACTCTAAGCGGTGAAAAACTGTTTTTT. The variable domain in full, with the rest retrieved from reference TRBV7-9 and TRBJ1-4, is DTGVSQNPRHKITKRGQNVTFRCDPISEHNRLYWYRQTLGQGPEFLTYFQNEAQLEKSRLLSDRFSAERPKGSFSTLEIQRTEQGDSAMYLCASSTLSGEKLFFGSGTQLSVL.

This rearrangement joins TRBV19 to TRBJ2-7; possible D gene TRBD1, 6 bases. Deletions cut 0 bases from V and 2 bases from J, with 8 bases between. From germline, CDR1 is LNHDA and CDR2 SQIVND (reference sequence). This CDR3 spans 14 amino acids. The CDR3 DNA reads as TGTGCCAGTAGTATAGACAGGGGACCCTACGAGCAGTACTTC. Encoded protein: CASSIDRGPYEQYF. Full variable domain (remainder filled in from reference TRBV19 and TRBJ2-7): DGGITQSPKYLFRKEGQNVTLSCEQNLNHDAMYWYRQDPGQGLRLIYYSQIVNDFQKGDIAEGYSVSREKKESFPLTVTSAQKNPTAFYLCASSIDRGPYEQYFGPGTRLTVT.

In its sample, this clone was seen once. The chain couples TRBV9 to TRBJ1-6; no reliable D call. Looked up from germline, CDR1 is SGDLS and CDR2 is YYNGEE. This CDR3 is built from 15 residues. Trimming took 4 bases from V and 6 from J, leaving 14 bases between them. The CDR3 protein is CASSPRALGNSPLHF. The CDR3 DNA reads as TGTGCCAGCAGCCCAAGGGCCCTGGGTAATTCACCCCTCCACTTT.

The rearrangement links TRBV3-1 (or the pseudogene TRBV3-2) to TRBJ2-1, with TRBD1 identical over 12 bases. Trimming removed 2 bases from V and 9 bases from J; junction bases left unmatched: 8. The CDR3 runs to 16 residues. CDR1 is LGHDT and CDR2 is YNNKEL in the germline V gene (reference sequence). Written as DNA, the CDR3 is TGTGCCAGCAGCCAACCAGGGACAGGGGGCACGGGTGAGCAGTTCTTC. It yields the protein CASSQPGTGGTGEQFF.

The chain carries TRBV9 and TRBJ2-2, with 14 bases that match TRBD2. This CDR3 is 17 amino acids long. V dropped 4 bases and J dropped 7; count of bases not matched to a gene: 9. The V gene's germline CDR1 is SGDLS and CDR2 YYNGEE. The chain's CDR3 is CASSIRTSGGSVGELFF. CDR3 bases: TGTGCCAGCAGCATCCGGACTAGCGGGGGGTCGGTCGGGGAGCTGTTTTTT.

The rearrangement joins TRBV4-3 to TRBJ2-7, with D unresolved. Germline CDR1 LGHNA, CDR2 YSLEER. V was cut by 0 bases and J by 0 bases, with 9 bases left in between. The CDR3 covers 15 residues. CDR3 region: CASSQDPRSSYEQYF. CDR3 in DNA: TGCGCCAGCAGCCAAGATCCCCGGAGCTCCTACGAGCAGTACTTC.

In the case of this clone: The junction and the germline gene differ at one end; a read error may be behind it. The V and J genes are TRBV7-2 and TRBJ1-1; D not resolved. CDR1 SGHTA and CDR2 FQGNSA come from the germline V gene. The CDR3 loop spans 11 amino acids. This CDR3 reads CASSFSVSARF. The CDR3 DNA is TGTGCCAGCAGCTTCTCTGTAAGCGCACGGTTT.

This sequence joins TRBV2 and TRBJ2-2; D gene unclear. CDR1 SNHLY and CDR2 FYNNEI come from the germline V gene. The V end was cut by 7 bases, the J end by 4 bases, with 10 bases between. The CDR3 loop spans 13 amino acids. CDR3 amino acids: CASKGGPTGELFF. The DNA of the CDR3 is TGTGCCAGCAAGGGCGGTCCCACCGGGGAGCTGTTTTTT.

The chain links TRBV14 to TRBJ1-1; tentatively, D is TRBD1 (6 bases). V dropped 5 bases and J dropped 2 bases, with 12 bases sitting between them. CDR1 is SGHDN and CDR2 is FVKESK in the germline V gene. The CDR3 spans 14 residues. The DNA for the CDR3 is TGTGCCAGCAGCTTCGACAGGCTCAACACTGAAGCTTTCTTT. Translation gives CASSFDRLNTEAFF.

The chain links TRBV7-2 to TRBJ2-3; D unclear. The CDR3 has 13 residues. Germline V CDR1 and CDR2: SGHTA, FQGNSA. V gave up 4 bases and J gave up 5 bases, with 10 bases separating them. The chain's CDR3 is CASSSLGRDTQYF. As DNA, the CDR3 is TGTGCCAGCAGCTCCCTCGGGCGAGATACGCAGTATTTT.

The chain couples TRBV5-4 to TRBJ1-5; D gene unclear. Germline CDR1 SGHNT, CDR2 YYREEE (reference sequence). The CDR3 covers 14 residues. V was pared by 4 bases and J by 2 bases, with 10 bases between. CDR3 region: CASSHHPGNQPQHF. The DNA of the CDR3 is TGTGCCAGCAGCCACCATCCGGGCAATCAGCCCCAGCATTTT.

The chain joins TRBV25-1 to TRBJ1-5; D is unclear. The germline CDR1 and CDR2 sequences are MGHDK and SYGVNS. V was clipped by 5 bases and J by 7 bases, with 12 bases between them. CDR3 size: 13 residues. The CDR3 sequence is CASSPRGRQPQHF. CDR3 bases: TGTGCCAGCAGTCCGAGAGGGAGGCAGCCCCAGCATTTT.

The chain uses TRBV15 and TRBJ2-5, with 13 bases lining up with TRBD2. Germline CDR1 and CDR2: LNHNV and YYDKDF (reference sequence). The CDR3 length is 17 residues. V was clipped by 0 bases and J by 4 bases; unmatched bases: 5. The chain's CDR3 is CATSRDYRTSGRETQYF. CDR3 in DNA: TGTGCCACCAGCAGAGACTACCGGACTAGCGGGAGAGAGACCCAGTACTTC.

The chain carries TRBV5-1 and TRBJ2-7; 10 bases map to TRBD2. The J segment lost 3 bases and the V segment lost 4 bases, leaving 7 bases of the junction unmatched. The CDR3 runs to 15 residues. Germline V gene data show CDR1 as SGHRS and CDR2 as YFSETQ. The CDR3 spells CASSGTGTSVYEQYF. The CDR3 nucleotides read TGCGCCAGCAGCGGGACCGGGACTAGCGTCTACGAGCAGTACTTC.

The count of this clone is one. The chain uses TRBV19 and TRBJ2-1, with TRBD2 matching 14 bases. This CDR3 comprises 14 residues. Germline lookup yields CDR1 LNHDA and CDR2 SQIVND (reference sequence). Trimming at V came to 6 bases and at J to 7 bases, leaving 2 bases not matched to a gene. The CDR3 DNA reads TGTGCCAGTAGCCGACTAGCGGGAGGGAATGAGCAGTTCTTC. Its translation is CASSRLAGGNEQFF.

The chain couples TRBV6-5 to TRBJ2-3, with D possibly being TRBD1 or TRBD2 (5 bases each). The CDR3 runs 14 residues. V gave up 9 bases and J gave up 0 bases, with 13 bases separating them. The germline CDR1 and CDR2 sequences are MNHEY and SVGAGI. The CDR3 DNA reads TGTGCCAGTCAGGGAGTTCCCAGCACAGATACGCAGTATTTT. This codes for CASQGVPSTDTQYF.

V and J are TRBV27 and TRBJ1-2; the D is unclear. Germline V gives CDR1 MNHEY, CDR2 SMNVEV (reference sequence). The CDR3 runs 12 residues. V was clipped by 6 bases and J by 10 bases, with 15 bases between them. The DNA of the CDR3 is TGTGCCAGCAGAGGAGGATCCTTTGACTACACCTTC. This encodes CASRGGSFDYTF.

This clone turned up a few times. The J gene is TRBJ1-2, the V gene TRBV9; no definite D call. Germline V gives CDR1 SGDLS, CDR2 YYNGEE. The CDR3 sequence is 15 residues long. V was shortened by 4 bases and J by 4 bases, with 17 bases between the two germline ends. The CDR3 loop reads CASSRADPSPYGYTF. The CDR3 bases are TGTGCCAGCAGCCGGGCAGACCCCTCGCCCTATGGCTACACCTTC.

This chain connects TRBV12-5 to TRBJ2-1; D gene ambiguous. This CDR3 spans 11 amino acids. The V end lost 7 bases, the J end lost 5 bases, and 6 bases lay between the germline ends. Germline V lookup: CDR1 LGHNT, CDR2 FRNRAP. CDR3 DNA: TGTGCTAGTGCGACCCACAATGAGCAGTTCTTC. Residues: CASATHNEQFF. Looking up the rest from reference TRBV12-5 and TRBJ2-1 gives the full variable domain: DARVTQTPRHKVTEMGQEVTMRCQPILGHNTVFWYRQTMMQGLELLAYFRNRAPLDDSGMPKDRFSAEMPDATLATLKIQPSEPRDSAVYFCASATHNEQFFGPGTRLTVL.

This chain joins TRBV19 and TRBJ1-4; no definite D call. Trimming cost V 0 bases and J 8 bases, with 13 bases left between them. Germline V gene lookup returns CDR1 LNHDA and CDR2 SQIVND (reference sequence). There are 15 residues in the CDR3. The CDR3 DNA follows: TGTGCCAGTAGTATAGACGGGAATATAAACGAAAAACTGTTTTTT. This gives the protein CASSIDGNINEKLFF.

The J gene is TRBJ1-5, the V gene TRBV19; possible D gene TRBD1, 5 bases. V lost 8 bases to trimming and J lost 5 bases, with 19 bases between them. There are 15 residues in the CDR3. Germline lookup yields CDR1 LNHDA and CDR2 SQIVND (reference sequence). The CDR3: CASATYILGDQPQHF. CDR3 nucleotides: TGTGCCAGTGCTACATATATCTTGGGGGATCAGCCCCAGCATTTT.

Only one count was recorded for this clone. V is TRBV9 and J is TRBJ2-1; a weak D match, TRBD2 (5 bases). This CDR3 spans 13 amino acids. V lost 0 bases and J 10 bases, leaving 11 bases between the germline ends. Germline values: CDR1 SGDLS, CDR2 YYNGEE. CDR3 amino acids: CASSVAGSGEQFF. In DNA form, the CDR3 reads TGTGCCAGCAGCGTAGCTGGGTCGGGGGAGCAGTTCTTC. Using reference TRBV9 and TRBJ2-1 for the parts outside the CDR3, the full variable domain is DSGVTQTPKHLITATGQRVTLRCSPRSGDLSVYWYQQSLDQGLQFLIQYYNGEERAKGNILERFSAQQFPDLHSELNLSSLELGDSALYFCASSVAGSGEQFFGPGTRLTVL.

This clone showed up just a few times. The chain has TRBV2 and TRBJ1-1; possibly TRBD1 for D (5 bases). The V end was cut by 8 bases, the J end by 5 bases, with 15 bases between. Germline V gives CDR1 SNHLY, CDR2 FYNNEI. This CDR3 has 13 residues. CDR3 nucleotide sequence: TGTGCCAGCGCCGTTGGGGGTGGAACTGAAGCTTTCTTT. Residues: CASAVGGGTEAFF.

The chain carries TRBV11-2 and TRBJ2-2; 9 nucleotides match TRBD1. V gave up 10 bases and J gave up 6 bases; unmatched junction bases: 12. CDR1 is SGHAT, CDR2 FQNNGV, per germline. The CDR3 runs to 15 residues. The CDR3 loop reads CATKAGTGKSGELFF. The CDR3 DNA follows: TGTGCCACCAAGGCCGGGACAGGGAAATCCGGGGAGCTGTTTTTT.

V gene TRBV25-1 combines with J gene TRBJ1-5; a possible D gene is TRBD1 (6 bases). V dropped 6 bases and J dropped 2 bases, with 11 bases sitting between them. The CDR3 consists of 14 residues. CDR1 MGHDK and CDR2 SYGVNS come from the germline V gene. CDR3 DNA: TGTGCCAGCAGCGGCAGGGGTGGCAATCAGCCCCAGCATTTT. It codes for CASSGRGGNQPQHF.